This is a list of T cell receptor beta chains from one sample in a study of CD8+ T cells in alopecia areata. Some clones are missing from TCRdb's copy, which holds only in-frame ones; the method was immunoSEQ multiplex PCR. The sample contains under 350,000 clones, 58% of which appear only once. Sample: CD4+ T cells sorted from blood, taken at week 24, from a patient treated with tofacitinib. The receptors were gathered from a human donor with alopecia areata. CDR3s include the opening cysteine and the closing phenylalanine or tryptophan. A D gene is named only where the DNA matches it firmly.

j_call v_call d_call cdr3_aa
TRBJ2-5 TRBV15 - CATSRVGGRDKETQYF
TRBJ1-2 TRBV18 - CASSPGTDYGYTF
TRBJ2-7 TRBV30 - CAWSTLTEQYF
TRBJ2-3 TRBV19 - CASSPGRALTDTQYF
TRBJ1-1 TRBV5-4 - CASSGRNTEAFF
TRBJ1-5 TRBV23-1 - CAKEGDRTLGSNQPQHF
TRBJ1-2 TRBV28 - CASSLNGYTF
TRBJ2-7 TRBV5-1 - CASSFFSHPSYEQYF
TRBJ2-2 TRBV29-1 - CSVESGAGELFF
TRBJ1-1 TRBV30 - CAWSPVGGEAAFF
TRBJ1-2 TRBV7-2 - CASSLEAQGSYGYTF
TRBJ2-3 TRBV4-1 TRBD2 CASSHPATSGGDTQYF
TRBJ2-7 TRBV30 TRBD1 CAWTGGYEQYF
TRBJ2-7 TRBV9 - CASSVEGGYSYEQYF
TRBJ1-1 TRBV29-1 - CSSKGRGGTEAFF
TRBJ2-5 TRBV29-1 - CSVREETQYF
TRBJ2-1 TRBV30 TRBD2 CAWTMRRGGNEQFF
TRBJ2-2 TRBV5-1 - CASSLKAITGELFF
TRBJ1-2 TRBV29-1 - CSVAPVLTANYGYTF
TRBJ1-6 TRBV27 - CASSLPGSNSPLHF
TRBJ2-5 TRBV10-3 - CAIGGGSEVPQETQYF
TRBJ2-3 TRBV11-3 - CASSLDMPDTQYF
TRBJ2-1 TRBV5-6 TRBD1 CASSSVTDRDNEQFF
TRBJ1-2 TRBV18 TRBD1 CASSPETGAYGYTF
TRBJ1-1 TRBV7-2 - CASSLGRFEAFF
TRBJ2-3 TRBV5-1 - CASSLVVETDTQYF
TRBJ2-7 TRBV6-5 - CASRTSAGNEQYF
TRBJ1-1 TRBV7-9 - CASSLRSEAFF
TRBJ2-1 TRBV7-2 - CASSSSLGESGEQFF
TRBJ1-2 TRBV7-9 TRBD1 CASSLGRTGLFGYTF
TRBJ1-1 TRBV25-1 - CASRFRAGPNTEAFF
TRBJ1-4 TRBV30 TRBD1 CAWSVNRGVTNEKLFF
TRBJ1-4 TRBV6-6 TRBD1 CASSQQQGWEKLFF
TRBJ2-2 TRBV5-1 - CASSLNTGELFF
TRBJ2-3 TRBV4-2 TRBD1 CASSRTGDHQAQYF
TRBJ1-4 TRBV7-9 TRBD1 CASSWTGAPGEKLFF
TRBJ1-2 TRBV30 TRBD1 CACRGDRGPYGYTF
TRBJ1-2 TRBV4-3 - CASSQAREDGYTF
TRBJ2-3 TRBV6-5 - CASSYALLRDTQYF
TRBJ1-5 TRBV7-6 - CASSLDRRNQPQHF